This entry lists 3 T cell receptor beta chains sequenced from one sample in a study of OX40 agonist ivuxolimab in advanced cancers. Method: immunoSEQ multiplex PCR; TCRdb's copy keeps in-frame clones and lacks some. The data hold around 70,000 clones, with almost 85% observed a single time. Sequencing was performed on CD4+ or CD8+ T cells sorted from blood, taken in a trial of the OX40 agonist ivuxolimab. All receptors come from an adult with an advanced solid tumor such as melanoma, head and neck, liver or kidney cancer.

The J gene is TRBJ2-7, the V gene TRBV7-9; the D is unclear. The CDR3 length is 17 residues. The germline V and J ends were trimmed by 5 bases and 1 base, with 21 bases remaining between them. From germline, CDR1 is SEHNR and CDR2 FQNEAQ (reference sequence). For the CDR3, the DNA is TGTGCCAGCAGCACTACTACGTCCCTAGGACGGTCCTACGAGCAGTACTTC. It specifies CASSTTTSLGRSYEQYF. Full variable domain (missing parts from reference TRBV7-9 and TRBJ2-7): DTGVSQNPRHKITKRGQNVTFRCDPISEHNRLYWYRQTLGQGPEFLTYFQNEAQLEKSRLLSDRFSAERPKGSFSTLEIQRTEQGDSAMYLCASSTTTSLGRSYEQYFGPGTRLTVT.

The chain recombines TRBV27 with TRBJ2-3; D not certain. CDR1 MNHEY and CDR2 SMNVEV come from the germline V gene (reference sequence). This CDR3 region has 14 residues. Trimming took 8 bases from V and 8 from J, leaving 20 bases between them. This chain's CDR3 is CASRNEWEQTTQYF. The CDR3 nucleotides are TGTGCCAGCCGAAACGAGTGGGAACAGACTACGCAGTATTTT.

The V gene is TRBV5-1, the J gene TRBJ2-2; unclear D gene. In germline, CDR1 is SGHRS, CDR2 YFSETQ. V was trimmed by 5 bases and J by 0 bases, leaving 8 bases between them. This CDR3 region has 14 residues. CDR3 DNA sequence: TGCGCCAGCAGTTATGAGACGAACACCGGGGAGCTGTTTTTT. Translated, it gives CASSYETNTGELFF.